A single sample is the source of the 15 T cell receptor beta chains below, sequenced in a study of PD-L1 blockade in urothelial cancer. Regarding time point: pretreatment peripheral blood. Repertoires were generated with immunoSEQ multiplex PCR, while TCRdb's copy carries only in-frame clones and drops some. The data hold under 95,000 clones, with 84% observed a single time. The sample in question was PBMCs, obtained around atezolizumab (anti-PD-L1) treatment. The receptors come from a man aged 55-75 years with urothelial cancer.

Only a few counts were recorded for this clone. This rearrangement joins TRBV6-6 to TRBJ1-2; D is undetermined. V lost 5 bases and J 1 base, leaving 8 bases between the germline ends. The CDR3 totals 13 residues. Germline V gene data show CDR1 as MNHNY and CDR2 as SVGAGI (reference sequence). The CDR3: CASSPEFNYGYTF. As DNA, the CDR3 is TGTGCCAGCAGTCCCGAGTTTAACTATGGCTACACCTTC.

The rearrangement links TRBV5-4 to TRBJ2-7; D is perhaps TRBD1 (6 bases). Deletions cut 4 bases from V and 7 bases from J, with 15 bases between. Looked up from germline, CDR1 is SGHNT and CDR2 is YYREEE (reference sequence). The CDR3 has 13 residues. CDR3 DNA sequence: TGTGCCAGCAGCAAGACAGGCCGCTTGGAGCAGTACTTC. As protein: CASSKTGRLEQYF. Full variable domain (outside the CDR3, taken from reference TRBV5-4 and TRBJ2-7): ETGVTQSPTHLIKTRGQQVTLRCSSQSGHNTVSWYQQALGQGPQFIFQYYREEENGRGNFPPRFSGLQFPNYSSELNVNALELDDSALYLCASSKTGRLEQYFGPGTRLTVT.

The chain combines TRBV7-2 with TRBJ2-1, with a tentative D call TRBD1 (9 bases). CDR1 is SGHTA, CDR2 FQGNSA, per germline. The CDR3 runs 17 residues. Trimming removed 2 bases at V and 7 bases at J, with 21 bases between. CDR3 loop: CASSLREGTGHRNEQFF. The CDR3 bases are TGTGCCAGCAGCTTACGGGAGGGGACAGGGCATCGTAATGAGCAGTTCTTC.

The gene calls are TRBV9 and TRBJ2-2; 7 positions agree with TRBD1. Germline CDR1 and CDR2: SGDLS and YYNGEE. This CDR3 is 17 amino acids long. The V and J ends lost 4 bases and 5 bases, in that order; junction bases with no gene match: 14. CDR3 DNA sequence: TGTGCCAGCAGCCCCCGACAGGGAACCTCAAGGACCGGGGAGCTGTTTTTT. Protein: CASSPRQGTSRTGELFF. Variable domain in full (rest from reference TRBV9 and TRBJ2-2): DSGVTQTPKHLITATGQRVTLRCSPRSGDLSVYWYQQSLDQGLQFLIQYYNGEERAKGNILERFSAQQFPDLHSELNLSSLELGDSALYFCASSPRQGTSRTGELFFGEGSRLTVL.

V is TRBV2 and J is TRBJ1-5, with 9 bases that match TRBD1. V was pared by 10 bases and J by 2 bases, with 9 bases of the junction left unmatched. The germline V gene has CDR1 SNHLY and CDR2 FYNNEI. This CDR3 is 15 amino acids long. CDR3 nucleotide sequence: TGTGCCAAGGGGACAGGGAAGATAGGCAATCAGCCCCAGCATTTT. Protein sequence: CAKGTGKIGNQPQHF.

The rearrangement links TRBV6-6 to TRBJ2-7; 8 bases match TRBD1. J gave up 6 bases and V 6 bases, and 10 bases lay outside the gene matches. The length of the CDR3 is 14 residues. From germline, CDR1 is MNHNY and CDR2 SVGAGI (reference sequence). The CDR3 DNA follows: TGTGCCAGCAGACACTATAAGACAGGGGTCGAGCAGTACTTC. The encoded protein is CASRHYKTGVEQYF.

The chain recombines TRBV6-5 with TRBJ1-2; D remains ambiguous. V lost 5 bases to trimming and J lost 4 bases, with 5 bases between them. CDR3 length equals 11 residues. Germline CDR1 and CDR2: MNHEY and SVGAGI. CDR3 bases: TGTGCCAGCAGTGCAGTCTATGGCTACACCTTC. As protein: CASSAVYGYTF.

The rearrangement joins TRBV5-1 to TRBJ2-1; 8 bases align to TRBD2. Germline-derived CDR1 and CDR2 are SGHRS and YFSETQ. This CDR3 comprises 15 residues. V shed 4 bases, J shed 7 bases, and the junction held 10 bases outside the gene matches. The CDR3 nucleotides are TGCGCCAGCAGCCTGCGTGGGCGGGAGGATAATGAGCAGTTCTTC. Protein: CASSLRGREDNEQFF.

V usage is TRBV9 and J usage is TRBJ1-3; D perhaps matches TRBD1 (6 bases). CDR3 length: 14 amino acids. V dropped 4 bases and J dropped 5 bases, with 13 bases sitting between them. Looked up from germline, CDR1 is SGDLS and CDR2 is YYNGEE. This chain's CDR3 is CASSPRDIRNTIYF. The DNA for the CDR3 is TGTGCCAGCAGCCCCCGGGACATCCGAAACACCATATATTTT.

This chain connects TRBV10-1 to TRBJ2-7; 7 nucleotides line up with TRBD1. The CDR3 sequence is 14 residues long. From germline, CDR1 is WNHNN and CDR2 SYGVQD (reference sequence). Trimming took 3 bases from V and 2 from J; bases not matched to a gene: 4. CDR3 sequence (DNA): TGCGCCAGCAGTGAAGGGACAGCGACCTACGAGCAGTACTTC. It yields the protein CASSEGTATYEQYF.

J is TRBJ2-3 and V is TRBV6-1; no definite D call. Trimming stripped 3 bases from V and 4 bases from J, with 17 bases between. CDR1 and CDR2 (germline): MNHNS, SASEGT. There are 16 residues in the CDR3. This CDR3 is CASSEGYGRSPDTQYF. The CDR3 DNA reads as TGTGCCAGCAGTGAGGGTTACGGCAGGTCCCCAGATACGCAGTATTTT.

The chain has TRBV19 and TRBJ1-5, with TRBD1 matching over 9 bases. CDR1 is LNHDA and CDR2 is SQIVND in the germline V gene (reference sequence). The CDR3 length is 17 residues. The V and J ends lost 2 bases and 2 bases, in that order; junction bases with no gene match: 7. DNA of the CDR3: TGTGCCAGTAGTATATCATCCTGGACAGGGGGCAATCAGCCCCAGCATTTT. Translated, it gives CASSISSWTGGNQPQHF.

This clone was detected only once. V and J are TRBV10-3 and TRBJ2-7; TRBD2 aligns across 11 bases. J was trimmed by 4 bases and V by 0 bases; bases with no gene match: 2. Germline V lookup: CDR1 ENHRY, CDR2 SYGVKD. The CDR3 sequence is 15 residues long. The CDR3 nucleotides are TGTGCCATCAGTGAGTCTATAGCGGGGGGGTACGAGCAGTACTTC. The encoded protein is CAISESIAGGYEQYF.

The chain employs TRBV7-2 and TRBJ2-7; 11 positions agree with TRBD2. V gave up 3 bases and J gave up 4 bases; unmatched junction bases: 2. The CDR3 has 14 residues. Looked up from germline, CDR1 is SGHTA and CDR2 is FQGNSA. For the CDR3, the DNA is TGTGCCAGCAGCTTTAGCGGGAGGGTTTACGAGCAGTACTTC. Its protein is CASSFSGRVYEQYF.

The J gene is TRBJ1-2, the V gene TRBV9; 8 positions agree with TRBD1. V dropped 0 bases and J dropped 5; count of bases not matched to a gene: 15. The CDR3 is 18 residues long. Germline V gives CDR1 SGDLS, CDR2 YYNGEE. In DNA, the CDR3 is TGTGCCAGCAGCGTAGGAGCCCCCTCCAGGGGGCTAACTTATGGCTACACCTTC. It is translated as CASSVGAPSRGLTYGYTF. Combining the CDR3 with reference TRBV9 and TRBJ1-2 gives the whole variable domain DSGVTQTPKHLITATGQRVTLRCSPRSGDLSVYWYQQSLDQGLQFLIQYYNGEERAKGNILERFSAQQFPDLHSELNLSSLELGDSALYFCASSVGAPSRGLTYGYTFGSGTRLTVV.